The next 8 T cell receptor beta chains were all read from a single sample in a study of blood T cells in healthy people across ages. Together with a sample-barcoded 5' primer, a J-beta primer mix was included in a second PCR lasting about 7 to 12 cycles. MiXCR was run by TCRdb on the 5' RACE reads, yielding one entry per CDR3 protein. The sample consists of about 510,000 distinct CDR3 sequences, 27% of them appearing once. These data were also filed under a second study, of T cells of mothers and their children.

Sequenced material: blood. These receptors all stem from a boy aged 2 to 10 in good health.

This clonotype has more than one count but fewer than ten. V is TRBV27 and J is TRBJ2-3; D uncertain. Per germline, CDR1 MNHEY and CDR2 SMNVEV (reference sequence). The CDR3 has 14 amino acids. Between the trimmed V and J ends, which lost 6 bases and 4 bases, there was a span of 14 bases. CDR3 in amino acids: CASSFGAKADTQYF. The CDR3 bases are TGTGCCAGCAGCTTTGGAGCGAAGGCAGATACGCAGTATTTT.

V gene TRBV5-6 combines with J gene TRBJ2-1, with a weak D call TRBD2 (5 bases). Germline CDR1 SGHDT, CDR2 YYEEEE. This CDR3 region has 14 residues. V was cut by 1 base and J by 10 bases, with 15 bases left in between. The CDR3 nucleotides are TGTGCCAGCAGCTTGACTAGGCGGCGAGGAGAGCAGTTCTTC. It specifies CASSLTRRRGEQFF.

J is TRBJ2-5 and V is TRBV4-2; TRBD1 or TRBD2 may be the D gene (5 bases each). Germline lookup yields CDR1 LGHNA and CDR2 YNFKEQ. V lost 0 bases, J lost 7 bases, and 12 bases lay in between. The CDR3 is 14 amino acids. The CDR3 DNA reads TGTGCCAGCAGCCAAGAGAGGGGAGAAATGACCCAGTACTTC. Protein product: CASSQERGEMTQYF.

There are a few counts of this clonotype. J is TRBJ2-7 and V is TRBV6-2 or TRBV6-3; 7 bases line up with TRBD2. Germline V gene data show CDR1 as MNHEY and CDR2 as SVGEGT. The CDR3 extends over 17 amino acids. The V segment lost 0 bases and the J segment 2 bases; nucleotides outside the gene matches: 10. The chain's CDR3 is CASSYSVPGGAPYEQYF. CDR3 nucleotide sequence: TGTGCCAGCAGTTACTCAGTCCCGGGAGGTGCCCCCTACGAGCAGTACTTC.

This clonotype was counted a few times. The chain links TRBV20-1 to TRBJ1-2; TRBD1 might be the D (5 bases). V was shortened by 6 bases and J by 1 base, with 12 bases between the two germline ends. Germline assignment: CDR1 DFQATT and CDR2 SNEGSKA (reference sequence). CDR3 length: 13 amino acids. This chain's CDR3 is CSAPGTNNYGYTF. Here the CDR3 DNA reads TGCAGTGCCCCCGGGACGAATAACTATGGCTACACCTTC.

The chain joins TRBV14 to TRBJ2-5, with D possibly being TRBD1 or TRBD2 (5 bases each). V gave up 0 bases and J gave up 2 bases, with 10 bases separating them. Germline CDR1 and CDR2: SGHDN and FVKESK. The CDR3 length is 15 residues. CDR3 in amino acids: CASSQERGYQETQYF. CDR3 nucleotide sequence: TGTGCCAGCAGCCAAGAGAGGGGATATCAAGAGACCCAGTACTTC.

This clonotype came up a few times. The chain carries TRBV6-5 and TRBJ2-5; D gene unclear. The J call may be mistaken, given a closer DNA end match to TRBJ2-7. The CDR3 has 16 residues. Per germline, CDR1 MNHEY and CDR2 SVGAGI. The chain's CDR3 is CASSYGRWVGADEQYF. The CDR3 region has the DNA TGTGCCAGCAGTTACGGACGGTGGGTGGGCGCGGACGAGCAGTACTTC.

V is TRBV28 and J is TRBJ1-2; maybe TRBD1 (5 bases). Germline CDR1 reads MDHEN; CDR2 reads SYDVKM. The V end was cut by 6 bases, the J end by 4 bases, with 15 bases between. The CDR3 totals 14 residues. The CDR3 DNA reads TGTGCCAGCAGAGCGGGACTCTCACCCTATGGCTACACCTTC. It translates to CASRAGLSPYGYTF.